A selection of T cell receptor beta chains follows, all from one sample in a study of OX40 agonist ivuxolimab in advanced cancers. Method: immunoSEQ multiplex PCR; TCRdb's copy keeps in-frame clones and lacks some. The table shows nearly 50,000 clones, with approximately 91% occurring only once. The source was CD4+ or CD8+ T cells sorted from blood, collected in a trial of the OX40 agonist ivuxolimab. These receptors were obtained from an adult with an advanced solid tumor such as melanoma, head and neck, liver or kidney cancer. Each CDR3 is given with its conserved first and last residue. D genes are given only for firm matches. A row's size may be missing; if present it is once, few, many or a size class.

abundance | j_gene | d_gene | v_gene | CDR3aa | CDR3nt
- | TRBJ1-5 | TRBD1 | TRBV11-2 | CASSLGGQGDQPQHF | TGTGCCAGCAGCTTAGGAGGACAGGGGGATCAGCCCCAGCATTTT
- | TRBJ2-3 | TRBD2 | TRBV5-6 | CASSLTSGGAEDTQYF | TGTGCCAGCAGCTTGACTAGCGGGGGGGCCGAGGATACGCAGTATTTT
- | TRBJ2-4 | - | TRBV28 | CASSLFDARGAKNIQYF | TGTGCCAGCAGTTTATTCGATGCTAGAGGGGCCAAAAACATTCAGTACTTC
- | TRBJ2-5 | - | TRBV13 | CASSLRGNQETQYF | TGTGCCAGCAGCTTAAGGGGGAACCAAGAGACCCAGTACTTC
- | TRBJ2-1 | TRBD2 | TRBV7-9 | CASSLVSGASDEQFF | TGTGCCAGCAGCTTAGTTAGCGGGGCGTCAGATGAGCAGTTCTTC
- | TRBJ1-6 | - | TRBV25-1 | CASSGAGGSYNSPLHF | TGTGCCAGCAGTGGCGCTGGGGGCTCCTATAATTCACCCCTCCACTTT
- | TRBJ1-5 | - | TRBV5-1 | CASSLDGVSNQPQHF | TGCGCCAGCAGCTTGGACGGGGTTAGCAATCAGCCCCAGCATTTT
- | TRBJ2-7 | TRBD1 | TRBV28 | CASSLPGQGLIEQYF | TGTGCCAGCAGTTTACCGGGACAGGGGTTGATCGAGCAGTACTTC
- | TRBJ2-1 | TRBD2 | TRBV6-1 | CASSEAELAEIGYNEQFF | TGTGCCAGCAGTGAAGCAGAACTAGCGGAAATTGGATACAATGAGCAGTTCTTC
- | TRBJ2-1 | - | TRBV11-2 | CASSLASGEQFF | TGTGCCAGCAGCTTAGCTTCGGGTGAGCAGTTCTTC
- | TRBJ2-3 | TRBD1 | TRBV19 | CASSPRDSSTDTQYF | TGTGCCAGTTCTCCCCGGGACAGCAGCACAGATACGCAGTATTTT
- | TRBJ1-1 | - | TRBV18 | CASSGDANTEAFF | TGTGCCAGCTCAGGGGACGCAAACACTGAAGCTTTCTTT
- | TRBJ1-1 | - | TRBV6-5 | CASSYSGGRNTEAFF | TGTGCCAGCAGTTACTCTGGGGGGCGGAATACTGAAGCTTTCTTT
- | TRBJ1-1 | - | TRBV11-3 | CASSLEVNTEAFF | TGTGCCAGCAGCTTGGAAGTGAACACTGAAGCTTTCTTT
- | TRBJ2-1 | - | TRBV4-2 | CASSQDGGLVSYNEQFF | TGTGCCAGCAGCCAAGATGGTGGGCTAGTCTCCTACAATGAGCAGTTCTTC
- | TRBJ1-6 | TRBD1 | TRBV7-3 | CASSLAGGNSPLHF | TGTGCCAGCAGCTTAGCAGGGGGAAATTCACCCCTCCACTTT
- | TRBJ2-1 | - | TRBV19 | CASQGGSYNEQFF | TGTGCCAGTCAGGGGGGCTCCTACAATGAGCAGTTCTTC
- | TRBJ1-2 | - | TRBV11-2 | CASSPSLGYGNYGYTF | TGTGCCAGCAGCCCCAGCCTGGGTTACGGTAACTATGGCTACACCTTC
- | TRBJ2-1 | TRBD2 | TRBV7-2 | CASSLAGRLAGESSYNEQFF | TGTGCCAGCAGCTTAGCGGGTAGGCTAGCGGGGGAAAGCTCCTACAATGAGCAGTTCTTC
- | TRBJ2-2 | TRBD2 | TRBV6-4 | CASKAGLDTGELFF | TGTGCCAGCAAAGCGGGGTTGGACACCGGGGAGCTGTTTTTT
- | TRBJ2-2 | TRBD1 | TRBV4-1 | CASSETGTGELFF | TGCGCCAGCAGCGAGACAGGGACCGGGGAGCTGTTTTTT
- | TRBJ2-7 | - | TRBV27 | CASSSLTRGEQYF | TGTGCCAGCAGTTCCCTTACCAGGGGCGAGCAGTACTTC
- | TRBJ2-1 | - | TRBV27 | CASGDSPRNEQFF | TGTGCCAGCGGTGACAGTCCTCGCAATGAGCAGTTCTTC
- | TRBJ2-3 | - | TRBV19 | CASSSPGAATDTQYF | TGTGCCAGTAGTAGTCCCGGGGCGGCCACAGATACGCAGTATTTT
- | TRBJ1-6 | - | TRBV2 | CASSAGRVNSPLHF | TGTGCCAGCAGTGCCGGCAGGGTTAATTCACCCCTCCACTTT
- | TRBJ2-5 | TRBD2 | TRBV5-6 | CASSLARGGALETQYF | TGTGCCAGCAGCTTGGCCCGCGGGGGGGCTTTAGAGACCCAGTACTTC
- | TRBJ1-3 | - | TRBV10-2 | CASRVDTGNTIYF | TGCGCCAGCAGGGTGGACACTGGAAACACCATATATTTT
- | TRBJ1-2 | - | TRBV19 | CASSIWGAYSGYTF | TGTGCCAGTAGTATTTGGGGGGCGTATAGTGGCTACACCTTC
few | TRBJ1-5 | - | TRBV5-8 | CASSLTDAFRPQHF | TGTGCCAGCAGCTTGACTGACGCGTTCAGACCCCAGCATTTT
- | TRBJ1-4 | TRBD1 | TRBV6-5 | CASSYSEGANEKLFF | TGTGCCAGCAGTTACTCTGAGGGGGCGAATGAAAAACTGTTTTTT
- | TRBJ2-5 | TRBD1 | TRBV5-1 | CASSLVRDRGGETQYF | TGCGCCAGCAGCTTGGTCCGGGACAGGGGTGGAGAGACCCAGTACTTC
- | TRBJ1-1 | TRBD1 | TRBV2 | CASSADRGPNTEAFF | TGTGCCAGCAGTGCAGACAGGGGTCCGAACACTGAAGCTTTCTTT
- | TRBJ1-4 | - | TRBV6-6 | CASSYGGTNEKLFF | TGTGCCAGCAGTTACGGGGGAACTAATGAAAAACTGTTTTTT
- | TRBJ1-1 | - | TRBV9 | CASSVGRDTEAFF | TGTGCCAGCAGCGTAGGTAGGGACACTGAAGCTTTCTTT
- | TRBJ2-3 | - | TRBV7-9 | CASSLGPARASTDTQYF | TGTGCCAGCAGTTTAGGCCCGGCTAGGGCGAGCACAGATACGCAGTATTTT
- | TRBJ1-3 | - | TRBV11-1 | CASSERPGRGPRSDTIYF | TGTGCCAGCAGCGAAAGACCGGGCAGGGGACCCCGATCGGACACCATATATTTT
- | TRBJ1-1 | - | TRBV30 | CAWSLAGMTEAFF | TGTGCCTGGAGCCTCGCGGGGATGACTGAAGCTTTCTTT